Reported below is one T cell receptor beta chain. The identical CDR3 is also encoded by other nucleotide sequences in the sample. This entry is derived from a study of OX40 agonist ivuxolimab in advanced cancers. Libraries were prepared by immunoSEQ multiplex PCR; TCRdb keeps only in-frame clonotypes and omits some of them. Of over 65,000 clones in the sample, 80% to 95% were seen once. V lost 3 bases, J lost 2 bases, and 0 bases stayed unmatched. Looked up from germline, CDR1 is SGHNT and CDR2 is YENEEA. This CDR3 has 14 residues. V usage is TRBV11-3 and J usage is TRBJ2-7; TRBD1 aligns across 11 bases. This specimen was CD4+ or CD8+ T cells sorted from blood, taken in a trial of the OX40 agonist ivuxolimab. This TCR was recovered from an adult with an advanced solid tumor such as melanoma, head and neck, liver or kidney cancer. CDR3: CASSLGQGAYEQYF. In DNA form, the CDR3 reads TGTGCCAGCAGCTTGGGACAGGGGGCCTACGAGCAGTACTTC.